This TCR beta chain comes out of a study of molecular identifiers for immune sequencing clone quantification. This clonotype was seen a few times. V lost 3 bases, J lost 3 bases, and 17 bases lay in between. Germline assignment: CDR1 LNHNV and CDR2 YYDKDF (reference sequence). The CDR3 is made up of 16 amino acids. TCRdb re-analysed the PCR reads in MiXCR, keeping a single row per CDR3 protein. The repertoire has more than 450,000 distinct CDR3 sequences, about a fifth of them found once; the top ten carry more than 0.8%. The chain joins TRBV15 to TRBJ1-1; D might be TRBD1 (5 bases). The source of this sequence is a human donor in good health. Some libraries in this study had Jurkat cell RNA spiked in. Sequenced: naive CD8+ T cells from blood, with Jurkat cell RNA spiked in. The subset is: FACS-sorted CD8+CD4-CCR7+CD45RA+ naive T cells. CDR3 sequence (DNA): TGTGCCACCAGCAGTCCTTACGGGGGGTTCGACACTGAAGCTTTCTTT. Translated, it gives CATSSPYGGFDTEAFF. Full variable domain (rest looked up from reference TRBV15 and TRBJ1-1): DAMVIQNPRYQVTQFGKPVTLSCSQTLNHNVMYWYQQKSSQAPKLLFHYYDKDFNNEADTPDNFQSRRPNTSFCFLDIRSPGLGDTAMYLCATSSPYGGFDTEAFFGQGTRLTVV.